A selection of T cell receptor beta chains follows, all from one sample in a study of shared clonotypes between healthy human individuals. The table came from immunoSEQ multiplex PCR; TCRdb's copy has only in-frame clones and leaves some out. This sample has about 710,000 clones, with over 55% found just once. Sample: memory CD4+ T cells sorted from blood. The source of these receptors is a woman aged 25-40 years in good health. CDR3s include the opening cysteine and the closing phenylalanine or tryptophan. The order of the fields is V gene, J gene, CDR3 length, clone size, D gene, CDR3 protein, CDR3 DNA. D genes are given only for firm matches. Part of the rows lack a size; the others show once, few, many or a class for expanded clones.

V: TRBV4-2; J: TRBJ2-3; length: 13; size: few; D: TRBD2; CDR3: CASRTSGTDTQYF; DNA: TGTGCCAGCCGGACTAGCGGCACAGATACGCAGTATTTT
V: TRBV28; J: TRBJ2-5; length: 14; size: -; D: -; CDR3: CASSLYRARETQYF; DNA: TGTGCCAGCAGTTTATATCGGGCTCGGGAGACCCAGTACTTC
V: TRBV28; J: TRBJ1-1; length: 15; size: once; D: -; CDR3: CASSKIDRPNTEAFF; DNA: TGTGCCAGCAGCAAGATCGACAGGCCTAACACTGAAGCTTTCTTT
V: TRBV7-9; J: TRBJ2-7; length: 16; size: medium-sized; D: TRBD2; CDR3: CASSLLAGVGVGEQYF; DNA: TGTGCCAGCAGCTTACTTGCGGGAGTAGGGGTGGGCGAGCAGTACTTC
V: TRBV5-1; J: TRBJ2-5; length: 12; size: few; D: -; CDR3: CASSLDGETQYF; DNA: TGCGCCAGCAGCTTGGACGGGGAGACCCAGTACTTC
V: TRBV9; J: TRBJ2-1; length: 14; size: -; D: -; CDR3: CASSVGPDNNEQFF; DNA: TGTGCCAGCAGCGTGGGGCCGGATAACAATGAGCAGTTCTTC
V: TRBV29-1; J: TRBJ2-7; length: 12; size: few; D: TRBD1; CDR3: CSVADRDREQYF; DNA: TGCAGCGTGGCGGACAGGGATCGAGAGCAGTACTTC
V: TRBV29-1; J: TRBJ1-1; length: 14; size: -; D: -; CDR3: CSVAKGVRGTEAFF; DNA: TGCAGCGTAGCCAAAGGTGTAAGAGGTACTGAAGCTTTCTTT
V: TRBV30; J: TRBJ2-1; length: 16; size: -; D: -; CDR3: CAWSVGSGRLRDEQFF; DNA: TGTGCCTGGAGTGTGGGCAGCGGACGTTTACGGGATGAGCAGTTCTTC
V: TRBV19; J: TRBJ2-1; length: 16; size: -; D: TRBD1; CDR3: CASSSATTGGKDEQFF; DNA: TGTGCCAGTAGTTCCGCCACGACAGGGGGCAAAGATGAGCAGTTCTTC
V: TRBV25-1; J: TRBJ2-7; length: 16; size: -; D: -; CDR3: CASSEWSRDNSYEQYF; DNA: TGTGCCAGCAGTGAATGGTCCCGGGACAACTCCTACGAGCAGTACTTC
V: TRBV5-1; J: TRBJ1-3; length: 14; size: -; D: -; CDR3: CASSHKPDGNTIYF; DNA: TGCGCCAGCAGCCACAAACCAGATGGAAACACCATATATTTT
V: TRBV7-7; J: TRBJ2-1; length: 13; size: -; D: TRBD2; CDR3: CASSDTSVHEQFF; DNA: TGTGCCAGCAGCGATACTAGCGTGCATGAGCAGTTCTTC
V: TRBV14; J: TRBJ2-3; length: 13; size: -; D: TRBD2; CDR3: CASSRGLAEMQYF; DNA: TGTGCCAGCAGCAGGGGACTAGCGGAGATGCAGTATTTT
V: TRBV5-1; J: TRBJ2-6; length: 18; size: few; D: -; CDR3: CASSPGRLTSSGANVLTF; DNA: TGCGCCAGCAGCCCAGGACGTCTCACTAGCTCTGGGGCCAACGTCCTGACTTTC
V: TRBV5-1; J: TRBJ2-1; length: 15; size: -; D: TRBD1; CDR3: CASSSRGQTYNEQFF; DNA: TGCGCCAGCAGCTCCCGGGGACAGACTTACAATGAGCAGTTCTTC
V: TRBV11-2; J: TRBJ2-7; length: 15; size: -; D: TRBD2; CDR3: CASSFPSGSGYEQYF; DNA: TGTGCCAGCAGCTTTCCTAGCGGGAGTGGATACGAGCAGTACTTC
V: TRBV6-1; J: TRBJ2-7; length: 15; size: -; D: -; CDR3: CASRAQETRGNEQYF; DNA: TGTGCCAGCAGAGCCCAAGAAACCAGGGGCAACGAGCAGTACTTC
V: TRBV5-1; J: TRBJ2-2; length: 16; size: -; D: TRBD2; CDR3: CASSLSRSGRAGELFF; DNA: TGCGCCAGCAGCTTGTCAAGGAGCGGGAGGGCCGGGGAGCTGTTTTTT
V: TRBV7-9; J: TRBJ2-3; length: 12; size: -; D: -; CDR3: CAWSPEQGTQYF; DNA: TGTGCCTGGTCCCCCGAGCAGGGGACGCAGTATTTT
V: TRBV28; J: TRBJ1-2; length: 14; size: -; D: -; CDR3: CASSFPGGNYGYTF; DNA: TGTGCCAGCAGTTTTCCGGGGGGCAACTATGGCTACACCTTC
V: TRBV7-9; J: TRBJ1-4; length: 13; size: many; D: -; CDR3: CASSLAVYEKLFF; DNA: TGTGCCAGCAGCTTAGCCGTTTATGAAAAACTGTTTTTT
V: TRBV28; J: TRBJ1-1; length: 16; size: -; D: TRBD1; CDR3: CASSYTGGGVNTEAFF; DNA: TGTGCCAGCAGTTACACAGGGGGAGGGGTGAACACTGAAGCTTTCTTT
V: TRBV10-2; J: TRBJ2-7; length: 13; size: few; D: -; CDR3: CASSESAHYEQYF; DNA: TGCGCCAGCAGTGAGTCTGCTCATTACGAGCAGTACTTC
V: TRBV29-1; J: TRBJ1-2; length: 15; size: -; D: -; CDR3: CSVEERSSTNYGYTF; DNA: TGCAGCGTTGAAGAGAGGTCGTCCACTAACTATGGCTACACCTTC
V: TRBV4-1; J: TRBJ2-5; length: 18; size: -; D: TRBD2; CDR3: CASSPPPGLAGGGETQYF; DNA: TGCGCCAGCAGCCCCCCACCTGGGCTAGCGGGAGGTGGGGAGACCCAGTACTTC
V: TRBV6-5; J: TRBJ2-3; length: 15; size: -; D: TRBD2; CDR3: CASGRASGSTDTQYF; DNA: TGTGCCAGCGGCCGGGCTAGCGGAAGCACAGATACGCAGTATTTT
V: TRBV7-6; J: TRBJ1-5; length: 15; size: -; D: -; CDR3: CASSPQGSGNQPQHF; DNA: TGTGCCAGCAGCCCACAGGGTTCTGGCAATCAGCCCCAGCATTTT
V: TRBV4-1; J: TRBJ2-3; length: 18; size: -; D: -; CDR3: CASSQDFTAGGRSDTQYF; DNA: TGCGCCAGCAGCCAAGATTTCACGGCGGGTGGGCGGTCAGATACGCAGTATTTT
V: TRBV6-6; J: TRBJ2-1; length: 15; size: -; D: -; CDR3: CASSFVGQGANEQFF; DNA: TGTGCCAGCAGTTTTGTCGGGCAGGGTGCCAATGAGCAGTTCTTC
V: TRBV7-2; J: TRBJ2-2; length: 16; size: -; D: TRBD2; CDR3: CASSLRLAGDSGELFF; DNA: TGTGCCAGCAGCTTAAGGCTAGCGGGAGATTCCGGGGAGCTGTTTTTT
V: TRBV15; J: TRBJ2-7; length: 13; size: -; D: -; CDR3: CATSRDGGSEQYF; DNA: TGTGCCACCAGCAGAGATGGGGGCTCCGAGCAGTACTTC
V: TRBV2; J: TRBJ2-7; length: 14; size: once; D: -; CDR3: CASLGGANRYEQYF; DNA: TGTGCCAGCCTGGGGGGGGCAAATCGCTACGAGCAGTACTTC
V: TRBV7-9; J: TRBJ2-3; length: 15; size: once; D: TRBD1; CDR3: CASSPRQGRGDTQYF; DNA: TGTGCCAGCAGCCCGCGACAGGGGAGAGGAGATACGCAGTATTTT
V: TRBV9; J: TRBJ2-2; length: 19; size: -; D: TRBD2; CDR3: CASSPGDSGRSSEAGELFF; DNA: TGTGCCAGCAGCCCTGGTGATAGCGGGAGGAGTAGTGAGGCCGGGGAGCTGTTTTTT
V: TRBV7-9; J: TRBJ2-1; length: 15; size: once; D: TRBD2; CDR3: CASSSGLAGDNEQFF; DNA: TGTGCCAGCAGCAGTGGACTAGCGGGAGATAATGAGCAGTTCTTC
V: TRBV28; J: TRBJ1-2; length: 13; size: -; D: -; CDR3: CASSSYRVDGYTF; DNA: TGTGCCAGCAGTTCCTACAGGGTAGATGGCTACACCTTC
V: TRBV7-2; J: TRBJ1-5; length: 14; size: -; D: -; CDR3: CASSLGRTNQPQHF; DNA: TGTGCCAGCAGCTTAGGCCGGACCAATCAGCCCCAGCATTTT
V: TRBV27; J: TRBJ2-7; length: 15; size: -; D: -; CDR3: CASSLKGGSDYEQYF; DNA: TGTGCCAGCAGTTTAAAGGGGGGTTCGGACTACGAGCAGTACTTC
V: TRBV29-1; J: TRBJ2-3; length: 15; size: few; D: TRBD2; CDR3: CSAPGTSGVGDTQYF; DNA: TGCAGCGCCCCCGGGACTAGCGGAGTTGGGGATACGCAGTATTTT
V: TRBV7-9; J: TRBJ2-2; length: 16; size: many; D: TRBD1; CDR3: CASSAGQGFFSGELFF; DNA: TGTGCCAGCAGCGCCGGACAGGGTTTTTTCTCCGGGGAGCTGTTTTTT
V: TRBV5-1; J: TRBJ2-1; length: 19; size: once; D: TRBD2; CDR3: CASSLYSTSGRASHNEQFF; DNA: TGCGCCAGCAGCCTCTACTCCACTAGCGGGAGGGCCTCCCACAATGAGCAGTTCTTC
V: TRBV16; J: TRBJ1-1; length: 14; size: -; D: -; CDR3: CASSPGQGRTEAFF; DNA: TGTGCCAGCAGCCCAGGCCAGGGGAGGACTGAAGCTTTCTTT
V: TRBV6-6; J: TRBJ2-7; length: 12; size: -; D: -; CDR3: CASRGEGFEQYF; DNA: TGTGCCAGCAGGGGGGAAGGGTTCGAGCAGTACTTC
V: TRBV5-1; J: TRBJ2-7; length: 13; size: -; D: -; CDR3: CASSRGDEAEQYF; DNA: TGCGCCAGCAGCCGCGGGGATGAGGCCGAGCAGTACTTC
V: TRBV27; J: TRBJ2-5; length: 13; size: -; D: -; CDR3: CASSLLRGETQYF; DNA: TGTGCCAGCAGTTTACTGCGCGGGGAGACCCAGTACTTC
V: TRBV15; J: TRBJ1-6; length: 15; size: -; D: -; CDR3: CATSSRRSYNSPLHF; DNA: TGTGCCACCAGCAGTCGGAGGTCCTATAATTCACCCCTCCACTTT
V: TRBV5-1; J: TRBJ1-1; length: 15; size: once; D: -; CDR3: CASSPLGAMNTEAFF; DNA: TGCGCCAGCAGCCCACTCGGAGCCATGAACACTGAAGCTTTCTTT